This TCR beta chain was documented in a study of T-cell memory formation after mild COVID-19. Study summary: The two donors had largely donor-specific TCR clusters.

In TCRdb, the 5' RACE reads were re-called with MiXCR into one record per CDR3 protein. The data contain approximately 48,000 distinct CDR3 sequences, approximately 7% of them singletons. V was clipped by 2 bases and J by 3 bases, with 14 bases between them. The germline gives CDR1 MNHEY, CDR2 SVGEGT. The CDR3 is 16 residues long. Input material: PBMCs or a T cell subset sorted from them (not recorded which). The clonotype originates from a man aged 18 to 29 who had mild COVID-19 (a few samples of this study predate the infection). Cell type and time point are not known. J is TRBJ2-4 and V is TRBV6-2 or TRBV6-3, with D tentatively TRBD2 (7 bases). The CDR3 DNA reads as TGTGCCAGCAGTTACCGGGGGGCGCTGGGCAAAAACATTCAGTACTTC. Translation gives CASSYRGALGKNIQYF.